The 5 T cell receptor beta chains below all came from one sample that was sequenced in a study of regulatory T cells in long-lasting Graves disease. Investigators prepared the TCR beta libraries by applying iRepertoire HTBI primers and Arm-PCR of CDR3 regions. MiXCR was run by TCRdb on the multiplex PCR reads, yielding one entry per CDR3 protein. The data show roughly 610,000 distinct CDR3 sequences, with around 17% seen just once and approximately 18% held by the top ten. The time point here: newly diagnosed GD, antithyroid drugs for less than 3 months. Generation of the TCR library employed RNA extracted from PBMCs. The sample was also reused in another study, on T cells in Graves' hyperthyroidism and ophthalmopathy.

The specimen comprised peripheral blood mononuclear cells (PBMCs), sampled at new diagnosis, from a patient treated with antithyroid drugs. These receptor sequences come from a woman aged 25 to 39 with Graves disease.

There are many counts of this clonotype. The chain carries TRBV6-1 and TRBJ1-1, with D perhaps TRBD1 (6 bases). With 4 bases removed from V and 11 bases from J, the gap between germline ends came to 14 bases. CDR3 length equals 12 residues. Germline V gene data show CDR1 as MNHNS and CDR2 as SASEGT. CDR3 nucleotide sequence: TGTGCCAGCAGTGTGAGGGGGTTAAGGGCTTTCTTT. It is translated as CASSVRGLRAFF.

A few counts support this clonotype. The rearrangement joins TRBV24-1 to TRBJ2-7; D is unresolved. Germline V gene lookup returns CDR1 KGHDR and CDR2 SFDVKD. V shed 10 bases and J shed 0 bases, with 12 bases lying between them. The CDR3 covers 13 residues. CDR3 coding DNA: TGTGCCACGAGTTCACATTACTCCTACGAGCAGTACTTC. Protein product: CATSSHYSYEQYF.

The sample holds many counts of this clonotype. The V and J genes are TRBV28 and TRBJ2-7; maybe TRBD1 (5 bases). Between the trimmed V and J ends, which lost 2 bases and 4 bases, there was a span of 6 bases. CDR3 length: 12 amino acids. Germline CDR1 and CDR2: MDHEN and SYDVKM. The CDR3 nucleotides read TGTGCCAGCAGTTTAAGGGGTTACGAGCAGTACTTC. Translated, it gives CASSLRGYEQYF.

This clonotype appeared many times. DNA of the CDR3: TGTGCCAGCAGCAGCCGGACAGGGTCCGAGACCCAGTACTTC. Protein: CASSSRTGSETQYF. The chain links TRBV7-2 to TRBJ2-5, with TRBD1 matching 8 bases. Looked up from germline, CDR1 is SGHTA and CDR2 is FQGNSA. The V and J ends lost 5 bases and 5 bases, in that order; junction bases with no gene match: 7. The CDR3 consists of 14 residues.

A few counts support this clonotype. The rearrangement joins TRBV5-4 to TRBJ2-1, with D perhaps given as TRBD1 or TRBD2 (5 bases each). The germline V gene encodes CDR1 SGHNT and CDR2 YYREEE (reference sequence). Trimming cost V 4 bases and J 5 bases, with 13 bases left between them. The CDR3 contains 14 residues. In nucleotides, the CDR3 is TGTGCCAGCAGCCCCCTGGGGGAAAACAATGAGCAGTTCTTC. Translated: CASSPLGENNEQFF.